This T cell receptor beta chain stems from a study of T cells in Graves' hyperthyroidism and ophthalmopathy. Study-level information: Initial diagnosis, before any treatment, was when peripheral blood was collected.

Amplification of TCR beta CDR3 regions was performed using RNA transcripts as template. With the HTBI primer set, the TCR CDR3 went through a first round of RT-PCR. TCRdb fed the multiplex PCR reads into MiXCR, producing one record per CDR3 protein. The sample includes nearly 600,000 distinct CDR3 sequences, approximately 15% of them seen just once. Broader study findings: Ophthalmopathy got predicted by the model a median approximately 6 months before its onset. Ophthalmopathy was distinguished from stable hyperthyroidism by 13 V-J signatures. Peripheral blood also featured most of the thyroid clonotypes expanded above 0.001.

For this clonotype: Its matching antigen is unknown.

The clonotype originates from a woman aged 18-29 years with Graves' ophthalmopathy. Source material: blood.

For the CDR3, the DNA is TGCAGCGTCTCTCAGGGGGACACCATATATTTT. It yields the protein CSVSQGDTIYF. The rearrangement uses TRBV29-1 and TRBJ1-3, with 7 positions matching TRBD1. J was trimmed by 8 bases and V by 6 bases; bases with no gene match: 4. This CDR3 has 11 residues. The V gene's germline CDR1 is SQVTM and CDR2 ANQGSEA.